The entry below gives a single TCR beta chain sequence along with its context. The data are from a study of blood T cell repertoires in COVID-19. Study-level information: PBMCs, B-cell-depleted T cells, or T cells provided the cDNA or gDNA that made up the material.

In the authors' methods: Estimation of nucleated cell counts relied on the amplification of reference gene primers. Generated by immunoSEQ multiplex PCR, the TCRdb table keeps only in-frame clones and is missing some. V and J calls and clone size come straight from that table; D and trimming were deduced from the DNA. The table has tens of thousands of clones, about 87% seen once. Source material: peripheral blood. This TCR was sampled from a human donor in a cohort sampled during active COVID-19.

The CDR3 here is CASSLRSTGVGYTF. For the CDR3, the DNA is TGTGCCAGCAGCCTTAGATCGACAGGGGTCGGCTACACCTTC. This sequence joins TRBV7-6 and TRBJ1-2, with 8 bases fitting TRBD1. Germline CDR1 reads SGHVS; CDR2 reads FNYEAQ. V shed 5 bases and J 8 bases; nucleotides not matched to a gene: 10. The CDR3 spans 14 residues.